This TCR beta chain was captured in a study of T cells expressing NK-cell markers. In the study overall: Researchers got TCR beta repertoires out of sorted CD3+CD56+NKG2C+, CD3+CD56+NKG2C- and CD3+CD56-NKG2C+ T cells. HCMV seropositivity marked seven of the eight sequenced donors; one was seronegative. Findings of the study overall: The study found these clonotypes also leading the CD3+CD56-NKG2C+ fraction in several donors.

TCRdb reprocessed the 5' RACE reads, keeping one entry per CDR3 protein, no DNA. The sample has some 440,000 distinct CDR3 sequences. Germline CDR1 and CDR2: SGHRS and YFSETQ. The CDR3 has 15 amino acids. Notes on this clonotype: Antigen: not known.

The chain links TRBV5-1 to TRBJ2-1; no DNA is available, so the TRBD2 call from TCRdb remains unchecked. The sequence came from a woman in her 50s in good health. Sequencing used blood T cells: a sorted CD56 or NKG2C T cell subset, CD4+ or CD8+ T cells, or bulk PBMC T cells (not recorded which). CDR3 protein: CASKESGASRADEFF.